Following are 3 T cell receptor beta chains from one sample sequenced in a study of blood T cell repertoires in COVID-19. Data came from immunoSEQ multiplex PCR; TCRdb stores just in-frame clones and leaves some out. The profile shows tens of thousands of clones, about nine tenths of them singletons. The specimen was peripheral blood. The source of these receptors is a human donor in a cohort sampled during active COVID-19.

This chain uses TRBV3-1 (or the pseudogene TRBV3-2) with TRBJ1-3; D gene unclear. Per germline, CDR1 LGHDT and CDR2 YNNKEL (reference sequence). This CDR3 region has 16 residues. V was shortened by 3 bases and J by 0 bases, with 12 bases between the two germline ends. CDR3 sequence (DNA): TGTGCCAGCAGCCATCCAGGCCCTCGCTCTGGAAACACCATATATTTT. Its protein product is CASSHPGPRSGNTIYF.

CDR3 loop: CASSKGFNQPQHF. CDR3 bases: TGTGCCAGTTCCAAGGGGTTCAATCAGCCCCAGCATTTT. This rearrangement joins TRBV2 to TRBJ1-5; D may be TRBD1 (5 bases). This CDR3 has 13 residues. CDR1 is SNHLY and CDR2 is FYNNEI in the germline V gene. Trimming cost V 9 bases and J 3 bases, with 12 bases left between them. Full variable domain (missing parts from reference TRBV2 and TRBJ1-5): EPEVTQTPSHQVTQMGQEVILRCVPISNHLYFYWYRQILGQKVEFLVSFYNNEISEKSEIFDDQFSVERPDGSNFTLKIRSTKLEDSAMYFCASSKGFNQPQHFGDGTRLSIL.

This sequence joins TRBV3-1 (or the pseudogene TRBV3-2) and TRBJ2-2; D might be TRBD1 (6 bases). Trimming removed 5 bases from V and 4 bases from J, with 11 bases in between. The CDR3 runs to 14 residues. Germline V gene data show CDR1 as LGHDT and CDR2 as YNNKEL (reference sequence). The CDR3 protein is CASSSPGVTGELFF. The CDR3 nucleotides are TGTGCCAGCAGCTCGCCAGGGGTCACCGGGGAGCTGTTTTTT.